This record covers a single T cell receptor (beta chain). This record comes from a study of shared clonotypes between healthy human individuals. Data came from immunoSEQ multiplex PCR; TCRdb stores just in-frame clones and leaves some out. The data show 520,000 or so clones, less than 85% seen once. The CDR3 is made up of 15 amino acids. The V and J ends lost 5 bases and 3 bases respectively, with 13 bases between them. Germline CDR1 reads SEHNR; CDR2 reads FQNEAQ (reference sequence). The clonotype comes from a middle-aged woman in good health. Some clones in this sample may be carry-over from other donors' samples. What was sequenced was PBMCs. The V gene is TRBV7-9, the J gene TRBJ2-2, with a possible D match to TRBD2 (7 bases). In DNA, the CDR3 is TGTGCCAGCAGCCGGGGGGCTAGCGACACCGGGGAGCTGTTTTTT. Translating gives CASSRGASDTGELFF. Looking up the rest from reference TRBV7-9 and TRBJ2-2 gives the full variable domain: DTGVSQNPRHKITKRGQNVTFRCDPISEHNRLYWYRQTLGQGPEFLTYFQNEAQLEKSRLLSDRFSAERPKGSFSTLEIQRTEQGDSAMYLCASSRGASDTGELFFGEGSRLTVL.